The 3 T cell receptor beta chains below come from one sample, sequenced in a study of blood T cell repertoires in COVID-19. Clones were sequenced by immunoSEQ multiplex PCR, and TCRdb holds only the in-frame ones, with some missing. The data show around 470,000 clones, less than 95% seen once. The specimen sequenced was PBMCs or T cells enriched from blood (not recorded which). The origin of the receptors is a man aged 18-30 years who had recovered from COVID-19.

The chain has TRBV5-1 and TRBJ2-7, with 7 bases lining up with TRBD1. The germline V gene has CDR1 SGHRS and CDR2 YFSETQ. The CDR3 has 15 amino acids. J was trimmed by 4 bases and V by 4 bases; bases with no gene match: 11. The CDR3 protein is CASSPTGTDGYEQYF. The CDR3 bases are TGCGCCAGCAGCCCCACCGGGACAGACGGGTACGAGCAGTACTTC.

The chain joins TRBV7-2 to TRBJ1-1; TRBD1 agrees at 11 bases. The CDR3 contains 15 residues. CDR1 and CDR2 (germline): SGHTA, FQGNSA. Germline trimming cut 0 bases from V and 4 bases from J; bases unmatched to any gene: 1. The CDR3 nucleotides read TGTGCCAGCAGCTTAGCCGGGACAGGGGGCACTGAAGCTTTCTTT. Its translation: CASSLAGTGGTEAFF.

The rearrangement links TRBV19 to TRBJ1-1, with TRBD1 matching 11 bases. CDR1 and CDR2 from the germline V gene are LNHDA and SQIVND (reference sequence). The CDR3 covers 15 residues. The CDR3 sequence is CNHPGQGEGSTEAFF. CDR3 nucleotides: TGTAACCACCCGGGACAGGGGGAAGGTAGCACTGAAGCTTTCTTT.